The 25 T cell receptor beta chains given below trace back to one sample, sequenced in a study of shared clonotypes between healthy human individuals. Profiling relied on immunoSEQ multiplex PCR, and the TCRdb table lists in-frame clones only, not all of them. The data contain about 1 million clones, 65% to 80% of them singletons. The specimen was memory CD4+ T cells sorted from blood. Subset specified: CD45RA-negative fraction. Every receptor here comes from a man aged 18-30 years in good health.

The chain links TRBV7-9 to TRBJ1-2; the D gene is possibly TRBD1 (5 bases). The CDR3 is 12 amino acids. Trimming left V 5 bases short and J 2 bases short, with 6 bases between. Germline CDR1 is SEHNR and CDR2 is FQNEAQ (reference sequence). The CDR3 DNA reads as TGTGCCAGCAGCCGACAGAACTATGGCTACACCTTC. Translated: CASSRQNYGYTF.

The genes are TRBV7-9 and TRBJ2-7; TRBD2 aligns across 7 bases. Unmatched junction bases numbered 10, after V lost 6 bases and J lost 2 bases. From germline, CDR1 is SEHNR and CDR2 FQNEAQ (reference sequence). The CDR3 covers 15 residues. Written as DNA, the CDR3 is TGTGCCAGCAGTCTGGCGGGGGTACCTCCCTACGAGCAGTACTTC. Amino acids: CASSLAGVPPYEQYF.

The V and J genes are TRBV27 and TRBJ2-7; 10 bases match TRBD1. The CDR3 consists of 14 residues. Germline loops: CDR1 MNHEY, CDR2 SMNVEV (reference sequence). Trimming took 3 bases from V and 6 from J; bases not matched to a gene: 5. This CDR3 is CASSFGQGEGEQYF. CDR3 sequence (DNA): TGTGCCAGCAGTTTTGGACAGGGGGAGGGCGAGCAGTACTTC.

The rearrangement links TRBV28 to TRBJ2-5; D is undetermined. This CDR3 contains 11 residues. V lost 6 bases to trimming and J lost 7 bases, with 9 bases between them. Germline V gene data show CDR1 as MDHEN and CDR2 as SYDVKM. The CDR3 is CASSLEGTQYF. CDR3 nucleotide sequence: TGTGCCAGCAGCTTGGAAGGGACCCAGTACTTC.

This chain uses TRBV10-1 with TRBJ2-7; D perhaps matches TRBD1 (6 bases). V lost 2 bases to trimming and J lost 5 bases, with 16 bases between them. The CDR3 spans 15 residues. Germline V gene lookup returns CDR1 WNHNN and CDR2 SYGVQD (reference sequence). CDR3 sequence: CASSEASGVWDEQYF. The CDR3 nucleotides read TGCGCCAGCAGTGAGGCGTCAGGGGTATGGGACGAGCAGTACTTC.

J is TRBJ2-7 and V is TRBV7-2, with TRBD2 identical over 7 bases. The CDR3 is made up of 14 amino acids. The germline V gene encodes CDR1 SGHTA and CDR2 FQGNSA. J lost 4 bases, V lost 4 bases, and 7 bases had no gene match. The CDR3 loop is CASSYSGASYEQYF. For the CDR3, the DNA is TGTGCCAGCAGCTACAGCGGGGCATCTTACGAGCAGTACTTC.

The chain recombines TRBV30 with TRBJ2-5, with a tentative D call TRBD2 (5 bases). The germline V gene encodes CDR1 GTSNPN and CDR2 SVGIG (reference sequence). The CDR3 totals 11 residues. V lost 3 bases and J 7 bases, leaving 9 bases between the germline ends. CDR3 loop: CAWRGSGTQYF. The CDR3 DNA sequence: TGTGCCTGGAGGGGCAGCGGGACCCAGTACTTC.

The chain has TRBV5-5 and TRBJ2-2, with a weak D call TRBD1 (6 bases). Germline V gene sequence: CDR1 SGHKS, CDR2 YYEKEE (reference sequence). The V end was cut by 6 bases, the J end by 1 base, with 13 bases between. The CDR3 covers 15 residues. The CDR3 sequence: CASTLVQGNTGELFF. The CDR3, as DNA: TGTGCCAGCACCCTGGTACAGGGGAACACCGGGGAGCTGTTTTTT.

The CDR3: CAISRSRTEETQYF. CDR3 nucleotides: TGTGCCATCAGTCGATCTAGGACAGAAGAGACCCAGTACTTC. V and J are TRBV10-3 and TRBJ2-5; possibly TRBD1 for D (6 bases). V shed 5 bases and J shed 3 bases, with 13 bases lying between them. The germline gives CDR1 ENHRY, CDR2 SYGVKD. The CDR3 runs 14 residues.

The V gene is TRBV19, the J gene TRBJ2-7; TRBD1 aligns across 7 bases. V lost 5 bases, J lost 6 bases, and 10 bases stayed unmatched. Germline CDR1 LNHDA, CDR2 SQIVND (reference sequence). This CDR3 contains 14 residues. CDR3 sequence (DNA): TGTGCCAGTAGTTACAGACAGGGTATCGGCGAGCAGTACTTC. This sequence encodes CASSYRQGIGEQYF.

CDR3 nucleotide sequence: TGTGCCAGCAGCTTCGCGGGAGTCGGGGAGCAGTACTTC. As protein: CASSFAGVGEQYF. The chain joins TRBV7-8 to TRBJ2-7, with 7 bases lining up with TRBD2. Per germline, CDR1 SGHVS and CDR2 FQNEAQ. The CDR3 consists of 13 residues. J gave up 7 bases and V 3 bases, and 6 bases lay outside the gene matches.

This chain connects TRBV6-1 to TRBJ1-1; D is possibly TRBD1 (6 bases). Germline V gene sequence: CDR1 MNHNS, CDR2 SASEGT. The ends were cut back, 5 bases at V and 3 bases at J, with 13 bases in the middle. CDR3 length: 14 residues. CDR3 DNA: TGTGCCAGCAGTCAGGGGCGCTTTTACACTGAAGCTTTCTTT. This codes for CASSQGRFYTEAFF.

This chain connects TRBV15 to TRBJ1-5; D is perhaps TRBD1 (6 bases). CDR1 LNHNV and CDR2 YYDKDF come from the germline V gene (reference sequence). The germline V and J ends were trimmed by 4 bases and 6 bases, with 16 bases remaining between them. This CDR3 is built from 15 residues. CDR3 amino acids: CATSTGQGQRQPQHF. For the CDR3, the DNA is TGTGCCACCAGCACGGGGCAGGGGCAGCGTCAGCCCCAGCATTTT.

The genes are TRBV10-3 and TRBJ2-7; unclear D gene. The CDR3 runs 11 residues. V lost 5 bases to trimming and J lost 3 bases, with 5 bases between them. CDR1 is ENHRY and CDR2 is SYGVKD in the germline V gene. DNA of the CDR3: TGTGCCATCAGTCAGAGCTACGAGCAGTACTTC. It translates to CAISQSYEQYF.

This rearrangement joins TRBV5-1 to TRBJ2-1, with D perhaps TRBD1 (5 bases). Trimming took off 2 bases at V and 1 base at J, with 13 bases between the two ends. Germline V CDR1 and CDR2: SGHRS, YFSETQ. CDR3 size: 16 residues. Here the CDR3 DNA reads TGCGCCAGCAGCTTTCACCAGGGCAGATCCTACAATGAGCAGTTCTTC. Translation gives CASSFHQGRSYNEQFF.

The genes are TRBV5-6 and TRBJ2-7, with 8 positions matching TRBD2. This CDR3 spans 15 amino acids. Germline V gene lookup returns CDR1 SGHDT and CDR2 YYEEEE. Losses at the gene ends were 4 bases for V and 0 bases for J; bases not matched to a gene: 6. For the CDR3, the DNA is TGTGCCAGCAGCGCTCTAGCGGGTGCCTCCTACGAGCAGTACTTC. Protein product: CASSALAGASYEQYF.

This clone was seen only a few times. This sample includes further DNA sequences coding for the same CDR3. CDR3: CASSFQGANTGELFF. DNA for the CDR3: TGCGCCAGCAGCTTTCAGGGGGCAAACACCGGGGAGCTGTTTTTT. The chain joins TRBV5-1 to TRBJ2-2; 8 bases agree with TRBD1. Germline values: CDR1 SGHRS, CDR2 YFSETQ. V trimming: 2 bases; J trimming: 2 bases; junction bases outside the gene matches: 2. The CDR3 has 15 amino acids.

The rearrangement joins TRBV19 to TRBJ1-4; D is perhaps TRBD1 (5 bases). This CDR3 is 13 amino acids long. V gave up 10 bases and J gave up 12 bases, with 21 bases separating them. Germline lookup yields CDR1 LNHDA and CDR2 SQIVND (reference sequence). CDR3 amino acids: CATSKAGRSELFF. In nucleotides, the CDR3 is TGTGCCACCAGTAAGGCAGGGCGGTCGGAACTGTTTTTT. Variable domain in full (rest from reference TRBV19 and TRBJ1-4): DGGITQSPKYLFRKEGQNVTLSCEQNLNHDAMYWYRQDPGQGLRLIYYSQIVNDFQKGDIAEGYSVSREKKESFPLTVTSAQKNPTAFYLCATSKAGRSELFFGSGTQLSVL.

This clone was picked up many times. This sequence joins TRBV7-2 and TRBJ2-7, with 10 bases that match TRBD2. Germline CDR1 and CDR2: SGHTA and FQGNSA. Losses at the gene ends were 5 bases for V and 10 bases for J; bases not matched to a gene: 11. The CDR3 is 14 amino acids. In nucleotides, the CDR3 is TGTGCCAGCAGCCTTGGGACTAGCGTAGTCCCCCAGTACTTC. Its protein product is CASSLGTSVVPQYF.

The chain uses TRBV7-2 and TRBJ1-5, with D uncertain. The CDR3 sequence is 15 residues long. CDR1 and CDR2 (germline): SGHTA, FQGNSA. V shed 2 bases and J shed 4 bases, with 12 bases lying between them. CDR3 bases: TGTGCCAGCAGCTTAAATTCCGGGAAAAATCAGCCCCAGCATTTT. It yields the protein CASSLNSGKNQPQHF.

The rearrangement joins TRBV6-1 to TRBJ2-1; 8 nucleotides match TRBD2. Trimming took 6 bases from V and 5 from J; bases not matched to a gene: 9. Germline CDR1 is MNHNS and CDR2 is SASEGT. The CDR3 consists of 15 residues. CDR3 in amino acids: CASSRPGGEHNEQFF. Written as DNA, the CDR3 is TGTGCCAGCAGCCGACCCGGGGGGGAACACAATGAGCAGTTCTTC.

The V gene is TRBV5-5, the J gene TRBJ1-2; a weak D match, TRBD1 (6 bases). V lost 0 bases and J lost 3, with 9 bases in between. The CDR3 is made up of 14 amino acids. The germline V gene encodes CDR1 SGHKS and CDR2 YYEKEE (reference sequence). The CDR3 bases are TGTGCCAGCAGCTTGGACAGGGCTTACTATGGCTACACCTTC. Its translation is CASSLDRAYYGYTF. Variable domain in full (rest from reference TRBV5-5 and TRBJ1-2): DAGVTQSPTHLIKTRGQQVTLRCSPISGHKSVSWYQQVLGQGPQFIFQYYEKEERGRGNFPDRFSARQFPNYSSELNVNALLLGDSALYLCASSLDRAYYGYTFGSGTRLTVV.

The chain couples TRBV5-1 to TRBJ2-3; 12 bases are shared with TRBD1. Unmatched junction bases numbered 6, after V lost 3 bases and J lost 4 bases. Germline V gives CDR1 SGHRS, CDR2 YFSETQ. The CDR3 is 16 residues long. CDR3 nucleotide sequence: TGCGCCAGCAGCTCATCCGGGACAGGGGGCTCAGATACGCAGTATTTT. Translated: CASSSSGTGGSDTQYF.

The chain links TRBV2 to TRBJ1-2; D perhaps matches TRBD1 (6 bases). This CDR3 region has 14 residues. Germline CDR1 SNHLY, CDR2 FYNNEI. Trimming left V 2 bases short and J 8 bases short, with 15 bases between. The DNA of the CDR3 is TGTGCCAGCAGTGAAAGGACAGACAACGGAGGCTACACCTTC. It translates to CASSERTDNGGYTF.

The rearrangement uses TRBV2 and TRBJ1-2; the D gene is possibly TRBD1 (5 bases). V was clipped by 0 bases and J by 8 bases, with 10 bases between them. The CDR3 has 13 residues. Germline lookup yields CDR1 SNHLY and CDR2 FYNNEI. Written as DNA, the CDR3 is TGTGCCAGCAGTGAAGCGGGGCGCGGGGGCTACACCTTC. It encodes CASSEAGRGGYTF.